The rows below give T cell receptor beta chains drawn from one sample of a study of T cell responses to AZD1222 COVID-19 vaccine. This table comes from immunoSEQ multiplex PCR, and its TCRdb copy is limited to in-frame clones, with some not included. Altogether around 140,000 clones are present, roughly 91% being singletons, with the ten largest covering more than 1%. Source: peripheral blood, taken 28 days after the second AZD1222 dose. These receptors were taken from an adult who received the AZD1222 COVID-19 vaccine. The CDR3 runs from the conserved cysteine through the conserved F or W. A D gene is named only where the DNA matches it firmly.

-,TRBJ1-2,12,TRBV3-1/TRBV3-2,CASSQEGVGYTF
-,TRBJ2-3,14,TRBV29-1,CSVWVRGTTDTQYF
-,TRBJ2-3,13,TRBV7-3,CASSLNAGDTQYF
-,TRBJ2-7,13,TRBV7-6,CASSLIRENEQYF
-,TRBJ2-5,12,TRBV15,CATSRDQETQYF
TRBD1,TRBJ2-7,13,TRBV30,CAWSSDRGYEQYF
TRBD1,TRBJ1-2,12,TRBV30,CGGTGLSYGYTF
TRBD1,TRBJ2-1,16,TRBV19,CASRRIGTGRDNEQFF
TRBD2,TRBJ2-7,16,TRBV5-6,CASSWGLAGGSYEQYF
TRBD2,TRBJ2-1,15,TRBV18,CASSRGLAGDNEQFF
-,TRBJ2-1,13,TRBV24-1,CATSDLLYNEQFF
-,TRBJ2-7,15,TRBV19,CASSSRQTAGVLQYF
-,TRBJ2-1,10,TRBV24-1,CATPSCEQFF
-,TRBJ2-7,15,TRBV3-1/TRBV3-2,CASSQDLGGSYEQYF
-,TRBJ2-1,16,TRBV20-1,CSATDRRTSSYNEQFF
-,TRBJ1-5,15,TRBV5-1,CASSFGGHSNQPQHF
TRBD1,TRBJ1-2,13,TRBV6-5,CASSYDREYGYTF
TRBD2,TRBJ2-2,13,TRBV28,CAGRGGNTGELFF
-,TRBJ1-1,13,TRBV6-5,CASASQLNTEAFF
-,TRBJ2-7,14,TRBV10-3,CAITVSGKAYEQYF
-,TRBJ1-1,13,TRBV5-6,CASSWRGGTEAFF
TRBD1,TRBJ2-7,16,TRBV2,CASKGVRGTGSYEQYF
-,TRBJ1-1,14,TRBV7-9,CASSLGLADTEAFF
-,TRBJ1-5,17,TRBV28,CASSPGLWQGDNQPQHF
TRBD2,TRBJ2-1,17,TRBV19,CASSRMRRGGLANEQFF
-,TRBJ1-3,15,TRBV5-5,CASSLFQGQQNTIYF
TRBD1,TRBJ1-2,14,TRBV11-2,CASSLRTGNYGYTF
TRBD1,TRBJ2-5,15,TRBV29-1,CSVEDGTGVRETQYF
TRBD1,TRBJ2-7,13,TRBV27,CASSLDRGLEQYF
-,TRBJ1-2,12,TRBV5-1,CASSWGNYGYTF
TRBD1,TRBJ2-1,13,TRBV10-3,CAHGQGVYNEQFF
-,TRBJ1-1,14,TRBV6-4,CASSAERGDTEAFF
TRBD1,TRBJ2-5,14,TRBV27,CASSTRQGQETQYF
-,TRBJ1-1,16,TRBV3-1/TRBV3-2,CATSKGTGSLGTEAFF
-,TRBJ1-5,13,TRBV6-2/TRBV6-3,CASSYVHGRPQHF
TRBD1,TRBJ1-1,15,TRBV5-6,CASSTSTGGNTEAFF
TRBD2,TRBJ2-7,18,TRBV28,CASSSYREASGVPYEQYF
-,TRBJ2-7,13,TRBV5-6,CASSLVVDYEQYF
TRBD1,TRBJ2-6,18,TRBV10-3,CAISENRGKHSGANVLTF
-,TRBJ1-6,14,TRBV28,CASSLPRPPRALHF
TRBD1,TRBJ2-5,15,TRBV2,CASSEDRGPEETQYF
TRBD1,TRBJ1-2,13,TRBV4-2,CASSQGQGYGYTF
TRBD1,TRBJ1-5,15,TRBV19,CASSPGQGSNQPQHF
-,TRBJ2-7,14,TRBV6-5,CASSSPFSTYEQYF
-,TRBJ1-1,12,TRBV15,CATSRGDTEAFF
-,TRBJ1-5,14,TRBV5-6,CASSWGGGNQPQHF
-,TRBJ1-3,13,TRBV2,CASSAAPRNTIYF
TRBD2,TRBJ2-2,16,TRBV27,CASSLRTSGNTGELFF
-,TRBJ1-5,13,TRBV27,CATKPTGGQPQHF
-,TRBJ2-4,13,TRBV5-6,CASSLEAGNIQYF
-,TRBJ1-1,15,TRBV16,CASSQWPRGGTEAFF
-,TRBJ1-2,12,TRBV29-1,CSVDGHLNGYTF
-,TRBJ2-7,14,TRBV19,CASSIGRTPYEQYF
-,TRBJ1-1,18,TRBV4-1,CASSQGYLRYRPSTEAFF
-,TRBJ1-1,15,TRBV10-3,CAISGNRDGNTEAFF
TRBD2,TRBJ2-1,14,TRBV28,CASTPGTSVNEQFF
TRBD2,TRBJ2-3,17,TRBV7-9,CASSSPTSGKSTDTQYF